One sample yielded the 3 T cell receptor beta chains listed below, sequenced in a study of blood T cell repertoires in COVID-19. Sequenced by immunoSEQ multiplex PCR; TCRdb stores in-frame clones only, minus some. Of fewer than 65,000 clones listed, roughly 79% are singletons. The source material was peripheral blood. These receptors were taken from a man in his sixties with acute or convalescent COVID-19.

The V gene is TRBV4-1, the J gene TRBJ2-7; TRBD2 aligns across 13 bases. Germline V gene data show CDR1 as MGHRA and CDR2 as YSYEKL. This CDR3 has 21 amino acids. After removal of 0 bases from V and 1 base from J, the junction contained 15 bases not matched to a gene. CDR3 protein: CASSQEVTSGGERFSSYEQYF. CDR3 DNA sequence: TGCGCCAGCAGCCAAGAAGTAACTAGCGGGGGGGAGCGATTCTCTTCCTACGAGCAGTACTTC.

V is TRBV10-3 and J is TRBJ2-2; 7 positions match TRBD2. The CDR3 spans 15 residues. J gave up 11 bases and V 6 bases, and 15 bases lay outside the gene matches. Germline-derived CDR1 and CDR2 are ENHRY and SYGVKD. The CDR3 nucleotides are TGTGCCATCAGCGAGAGGGAGGGATCCGCCAGCGAGCTGTTTTTT. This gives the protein CAISEREGSASELFF.

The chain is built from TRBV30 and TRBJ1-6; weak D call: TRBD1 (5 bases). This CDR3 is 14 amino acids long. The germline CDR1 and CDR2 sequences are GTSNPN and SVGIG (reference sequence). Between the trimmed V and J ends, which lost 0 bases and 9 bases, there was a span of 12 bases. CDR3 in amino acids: CAWSVLTVSSPLHF. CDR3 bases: TGTGCCTGGAGTGTATTGACAGTCTCTTCACCCCTCCACTTT.